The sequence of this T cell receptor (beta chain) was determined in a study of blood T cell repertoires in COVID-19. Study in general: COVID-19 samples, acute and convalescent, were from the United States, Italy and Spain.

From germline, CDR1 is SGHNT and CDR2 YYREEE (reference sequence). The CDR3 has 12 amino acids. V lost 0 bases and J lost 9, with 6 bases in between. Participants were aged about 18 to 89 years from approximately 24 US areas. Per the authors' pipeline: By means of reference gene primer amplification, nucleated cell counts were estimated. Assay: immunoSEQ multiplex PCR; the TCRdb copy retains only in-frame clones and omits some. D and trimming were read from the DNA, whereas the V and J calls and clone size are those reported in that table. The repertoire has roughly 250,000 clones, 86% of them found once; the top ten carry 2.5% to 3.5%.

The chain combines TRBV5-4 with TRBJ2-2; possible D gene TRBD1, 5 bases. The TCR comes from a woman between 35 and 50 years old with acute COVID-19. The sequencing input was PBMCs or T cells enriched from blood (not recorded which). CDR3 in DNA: TGTGCCAGCAGCTTGGGGGGCCGGGAGCTGTTTTTT. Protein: CASSLGGRELFF.